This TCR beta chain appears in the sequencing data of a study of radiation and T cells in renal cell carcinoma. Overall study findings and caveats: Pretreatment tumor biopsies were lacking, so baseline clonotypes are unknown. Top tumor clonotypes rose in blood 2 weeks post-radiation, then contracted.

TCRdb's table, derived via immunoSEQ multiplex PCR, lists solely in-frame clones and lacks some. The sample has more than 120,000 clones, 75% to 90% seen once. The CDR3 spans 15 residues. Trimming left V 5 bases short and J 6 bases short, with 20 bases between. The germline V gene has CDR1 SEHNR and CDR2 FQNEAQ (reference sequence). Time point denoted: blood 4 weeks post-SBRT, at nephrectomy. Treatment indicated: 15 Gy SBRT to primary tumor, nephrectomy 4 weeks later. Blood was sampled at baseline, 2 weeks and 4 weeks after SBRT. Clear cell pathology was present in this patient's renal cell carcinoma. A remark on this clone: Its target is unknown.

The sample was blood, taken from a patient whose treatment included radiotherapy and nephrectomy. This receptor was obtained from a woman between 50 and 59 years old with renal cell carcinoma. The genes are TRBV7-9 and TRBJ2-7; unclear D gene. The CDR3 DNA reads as TGTGCCAGCAGCCCGTGGGCCCTTACCTTCGGCGAGCAGTACTTC. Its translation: CASSPWALTFGEQYF.